This is a list of T cell receptor beta chains from one sample in a study of human T cells and chemical hapten exposure. In TCRdb, the RACE reads were re-called with MiXCR into one record per CDR3 protein. Among nearly 110,000 distinct CDR3 sequences listed, approximately 12% were seen once. This sample comprised whole blood, obtained in connection with sensitization to the hapten diphenylcyclopropenone (DPC). These receptors were obtained from a woman aged 45-59 years with alopecia areata. Some clones in this sample may be carry-over from other donors' samples. CDR3s include the opening cysteine and the closing phenylalanine or tryptophan.

cdr3_aa | j_call | v_call
CASSSESRVRNTEAFF | TRBJ1-1 | TRBV7-2
CASSSIDSQNTGELFF | TRBJ2-2 | TRBV11-3
CASSSSLASGRKYEQYF | TRBJ2-7 | TRBV19
CASSPDRGIVNTEAFF | TRBJ1-1 | TRBV7-9
CASSLGQGVYEQYF | TRBJ2-7 | TRBV7-6
CASSPGGGQETQYF | TRBJ2-5 | TRBV12-3/TRBV12-4
CASSLGAGVNPGTQYF | TRBJ2-5 | TRBV11-2
CASSSEGQGAEQYF | TRBJ2-7 | TRBV5-1
CASSLGRGFEAFF | TRBJ1-1 | TRBV11-2
CASSQLGGIYNEQFF | TRBJ2-1 | TRBV4-1
CASSSSSGPESIQYF | TRBJ2-4 | TRBV12-3/TRBV12-4
CASSPGRRREKLFF | TRBJ1-4 | TRBV18
CASSLSTGSGGNEQYF | TRBJ2-7 | TRBV18
CATSRDVVVGVGSGTDTQYF | TRBJ2-3 | TRBV15
CASSASTGYNSPLHF | TRBJ1-6 | TRBV28
CASSPDGAREQFF | TRBJ2-1 | TRBV12-3/TRBV12-4
CASSLEGSNEKLFF | TRBJ1-4 | TRBV12-3/TRBV12-4
CASRGQGGTDTQYF | TRBJ2-3 | TRBV6-6
CASSVGLSYEQQYF | TRBJ2-7 | TRBV9
CSARDGGRVESPLHF | TRBJ1-6 | TRBV20-1
CASSSGQVHGEKLFF | TRBJ1-4 | TRBV7-9
CASRKDSTYEQYF | TRBJ2-7 | TRBV12-3/TRBV12-4
CASSQAVSRNNEQFF | TRBJ2-1 | TRBV4-1
CASSGPMNTEAFF | TRBJ1-1 | TRBV28
CASSQVLSGVVDGYTF | TRBJ1-2 | TRBV4-3
CASSEESTGELFF | TRBJ2-2 | TRBV2